The clone carrying this T cell receptor beta chain has ten or more counts. Its antigen is currently unknown. This sample was taken from a study of T cell repertoires in cytomegalovirus infection. On the study more broadly: The public TCR beta signatures pointed to both CMV infection and matching HLA type.

Whole-study results and caveats: Carriers of CMV and the relevant HLA type were discriminated by public TCR beta frequency. Ex vivo, HLA-C-restricted CMV-specific TCR beta clonotypes prevailed over the rest of the response.

TCRdb redid the calling of the reads with MiXCR, one entry per CDR3 protein. Of about 300,000 distinct CDR3 sequences listed, 9.6% are singletons. The CDR3 is 13 residues long. CDR1 and CDR2 from the germline V gene are LNHNV and YYDKDF (reference sequence). The V and J ends lost 8 bases and 4 bases respectively, with 14 bases between them. This TCR was recovered from a human donor in good health (CMV status not recorded). Some clones in this sample may be carry-over from other donors' samples. The sample consisted of PBMCs. The rearrangement joins TRBV15 to TRBJ1-1, with D perhaps matching TRBD1 (5 bases). The DNA of the CDR3 is TGTGCCACCGGAAAGGGGTTGAGCACTGAAGCTTTCTTT. Translated, it gives CATGKGLSTEAFF.